The clone carrying this T cell receptor (beta chain) was seen ten or more times. Its antigen is not known. TCRdb re-called the reads with MiXCR, one entry per CDR3 protein. The data hold fewer than 550,000 distinct CDR3 sequences, with roughly 12% observed a single time. This sample was included in a study of T cell repertoires in cytomegalovirus infection. Study details: Matching HLA type and CMV infection were both indicated by public TCR beta signatures. Study-level findings and limits: HLA-C-restricted CMV-specific TCR beta clonotypes were dominant in the ex vivo response. Accumulated public TCR beta family frequency recognized individuals carrying CMV together with the relevant HLA.

Germline values: CDR1 MDHEN, CDR2 SYDVKM. The V segment lost 5 bases and the J segment 5 bases; nucleotides outside the gene matches: 12. The length of the CDR3 is 15 residues. This sequence originates from a human donor in good health (CMV status not recorded). Some clones in this sample may be carry-over from other donors' samples. The V gene is TRBV28, the J gene TRBJ2-7; 7 nucleotides line up with TRBD1. Sequenced material: PBMCs. The CDR3 nucleotides read TGTGCCAGCAGTCCCCCGACAGGGAGATTGAACGAGCAGTACTTC. Protein: CASSPPTGRLNEQYF.